This T cell receptor (beta chain) is drawn from a study of T cell repertoires in cytomegalovirus infection. Study-level information: A matching HLA type, together with CMV infection, was signaled by public TCR beta signatures.

TCRdb re-derived calls from the reads in MiXCR, one entry per CDR3 protein. Of about 260,000 distinct CDR3 sequences detected, over 8% appear once; the ten largest clones hold over 12%. V shed 3 bases and J shed 1 base, with 16 bases lying between them. The CDR3 is 17 amino acids. This clonotype has a count of ten or more. Its specificity is unknown. Overall study results and limits: Cumulative frequency (of public TCR beta family members) identified carriers of CMV plus the relevant HLA. Across the ex vivo response, the dominant clonotypes were HLA-C-restricted CMV-specific TCR beta clonotypes.

The TCR comes from a human donor in good health (CMV status not recorded). Some clones in this sample may be carry-over from other donors' samples. The source material was PBMCs. The V and J genes are TRBV12-3 or TRBV12-4 and TRBJ2-1; TRBD2 is a possible D gene (6 bases). The CDR3 is CASSFPNFAGSYNEQFF. DNA of the CDR3: TGTGCCAGCAGTTTTCCCAATTTTGCGGGATCCTACAATGAGCAGTTCTTC.